What follows describes a single TCR beta chain. The antigen is undetermined. CDR3 size: 15 residues. Germline V lookup: CDR1 SGHTA, CDR2 FQGNSA. V lost 5 bases to trimming and J lost 2 bases; unmatched junction nucleotides: 3. Clones were sequenced by immunoSEQ multiplex PCR, and TCRdb holds only the in-frame ones, with some missing. The table lists about 64,000 clones, approximately 72% of them singletons. The sample is drawn from a study of vaccination effects on CD4 cells after COVID-19. Study-level background: ViraFEST assay sequencing came after antigen-specific CD4+ T cells were expanded with viral peptide pools. Study-level findings and limits: Late after vaccination, infection- and vaccine-induced clones showed marked clonal contraction.

Scientists isolated CD4+ T cells after an approximately 9-day culture period ended. The source of this sequence is a human donor who had a prior SARS-CoV-2 infection. The material was CD4+ T cells from PBMCs cultured without peptide, obtained before COVID-19 vaccination. This chain connects TRBV7-2 to TRBJ2-1; 10 bases match TRBD2. CDR3 loop: CASSASGGAYNEQFF. CDR3 sequence (DNA): TGTGCCAGCAGCGCGAGCGGGGGGGCCTACAATGAGCAGTTCTTC.